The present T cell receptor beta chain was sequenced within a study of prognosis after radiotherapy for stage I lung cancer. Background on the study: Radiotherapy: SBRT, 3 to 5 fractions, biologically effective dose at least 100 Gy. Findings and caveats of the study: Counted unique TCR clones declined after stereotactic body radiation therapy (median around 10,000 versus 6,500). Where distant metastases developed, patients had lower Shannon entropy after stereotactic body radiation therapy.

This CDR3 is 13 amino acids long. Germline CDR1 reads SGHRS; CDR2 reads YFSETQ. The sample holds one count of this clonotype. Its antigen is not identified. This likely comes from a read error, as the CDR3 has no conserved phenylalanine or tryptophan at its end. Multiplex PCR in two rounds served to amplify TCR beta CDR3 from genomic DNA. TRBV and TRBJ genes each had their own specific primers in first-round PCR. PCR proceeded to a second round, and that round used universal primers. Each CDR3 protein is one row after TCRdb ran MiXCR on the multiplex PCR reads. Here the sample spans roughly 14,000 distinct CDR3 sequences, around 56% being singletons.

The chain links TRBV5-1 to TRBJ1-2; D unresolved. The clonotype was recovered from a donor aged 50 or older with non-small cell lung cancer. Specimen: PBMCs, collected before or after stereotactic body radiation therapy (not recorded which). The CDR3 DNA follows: TGCGCCAGAAGCTTGTTACAGAACTATGGCTACACCCTC. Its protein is CARSLLQNYGYTL.